Below are 26 T cell receptor beta chains sequenced from a single sample in a study of OX40 agonist ivuxolimab in advanced cancers. Profiled with immunoSEQ multiplex PCR; TCRdb holds only in-frame clones, not every one. The profile covers 75,000 to 100,000 clones, with roughly 90% appearing a single time and about 3.4% taken by the ten largest. Sample: CD4+ or CD8+ T cells sorted from blood, taken in a trial of the OX40 agonist ivuxolimab. The source of these receptors is an adult with an advanced solid tumor such as melanoma, head and neck, liver or kidney cancer.

In this sample, this clone turned up once. V is TRBV9 and J is TRBJ1-1; D is unclear. Per germline, CDR1 SGDLS and CDR2 YYNGEE. V lost 3 bases and J 8 bases, leaving 14 bases between the germline ends. This CDR3 region has 13 residues. The CDR3 protein is CASSGKDRLEAFF. The CDR3 DNA follows: TGTGCCAGCAGCGGGAAGGATCGTCTCGAAGCTTTCTTT.

The genes are TRBV6-1 and TRBJ1-4; maybe TRBD1 (6 bases). The V gene's germline CDR1 is MNHNS and CDR2 SASEGT. The CDR3 is 12 residues long. Trimming stripped 11 bases from V and 8 bases from J, with 15 bases between. The CDR3 reads CASTGMGEKLFF. DNA for the CDR3: TGTGCCTCCACAGGGATGGGCGAAAAACTGTTTTTT.

About this clone itself: Additional DNA sequences in this sample encode the identical CDR3. The rearrangement links TRBV6-5 to TRBJ1-5; the D is unclear. The CDR3 loop spans 11 amino acids. V lost 8 bases, J lost 4 bases, and 6 bases lay in between. Germline CDR1 MNHEY, CDR2 SVGAGI. The CDR3 region has the DNA TGTGCCAGCGGTCCGAATCAGCCCCAGCATTTT. It translates to CASGPNQPQHF.

This rearrangement joins TRBV7-2 to TRBJ2-1; perhaps TRBD2 as D (5 bases). The V gene lost 5 bases and the J gene lost 10 bases, with 15 bases spanning the gap. The length of the CDR3 is 13 residues. In germline, CDR1 is SGHTA, CDR2 FQGNSA. The CDR3 is CASSPGIANEQFF. The CDR3 nucleotides read TGTGCCAGCAGCCCAGGAATAGCGAACGAGCAGTTCTTC.

The genes are TRBV7-6 and TRBJ1-1; D may be TRBD1 (6 bases). Germline CDR1 SGHVS, CDR2 FNYEAQ. This CDR3 spans 14 amino acids. Trimming cost V 1 base and J 4 bases, with 10 bases left between them. The CDR3 sequence is CASSLVGRGTEAFF. CDR3 coding DNA: TGTGCCAGCAGCTTAGTTGGCAGGGGCACTGAAGCTTTCTTT.

The rearrangement joins TRBV7-9 to TRBJ2-7, with TRBD1 identical over 12 bases. CDR1 is SEHNR and CDR2 is FQNEAQ in the germline V gene (reference sequence). The junction had 5 bases not matched to a gene; V was cut back by 5 bases and J by 0 bases. The CDR3 covers 16 residues. The CDR3 region has the DNA TGTGCCAGCAGCCCACCGGGACAGGGGGCCTCCTACGAGCAGTACTTC. It encodes CASSPPGQGASYEQYF.

The chain carries TRBV10-3 and TRBJ2-7, with D perhaps given as TRBD1 or TRBD2 (5 bases each). V shed 10 bases and J shed 0 bases, with 16 bases lying between them. Per germline, CDR1 ENHRY and CDR2 SYGVKD. This CDR3 comprises 14 residues. The CDR3 loop reads CATLLGASSYEQYF. The DNA for the CDR3 is TGTGCCACCCTCCTCGGGGCTTCCTCCTACGAGCAGTACTTC.

V and J are TRBV9 and TRBJ1-6; no reliable D call. V dropped 1 base and J dropped 5 bases, with 10 bases sitting between them. This CDR3 spans 15 amino acids. CDR1 is SGDLS and CDR2 is YYNGEE in the germline V gene. CDR3 in DNA: TGTGCCAGCAGCGTATCTGGGAATAATAATTCACCCCTCCACTTT. It encodes CASSVSGNNNSPLHF.

The rearrangement joins TRBV5-1 to TRBJ1-2; maybe TRBD1 (5 bases). The V end lost 0 bases, the J end lost 0 bases, and 9 bases lay between the germline ends. Germline V gene data show CDR1 as SGHRS and CDR2 as YFSETQ. The CDR3 length is 15 residues. CDR3 protein: CASSLAGGTNYGYTF. The CDR3 DNA reads as TGCGCCAGCAGCTTGGCCGGGGGGACTAACTATGGCTACACCTTC.

The V and J genes are TRBV9 and TRBJ2-1, with TRBD2 matching 8 bases. Germline CDR1 and CDR2: SGDLS and YYNGEE. Trimming at V came to 4 bases and at J to 8 bases, leaving 14 bases not matched to a gene. This CDR3 comprises 16 residues. The CDR3: CASSPPGREVPDEQFF. Here the CDR3 DNA reads TGTGCCAGCAGCCCCCCCGGGCGGGAGGTCCCGGATGAGCAGTTCTTC.

This clone has a single count. The gene calls are TRBV5-1 and TRBJ1-2, with D possibly TRBD1 on 5 matching bases. The germline CDR1 and CDR2 sequences are SGHRS and YFSETQ. Deletions cut 0 bases from V and 5 bases from J, with 8 bases between. The length of the CDR3 is 13 residues. The chain's CDR3 is CASSLGQMYGYTF. DNA of the CDR3: TGCGCCAGCAGCTTGGGACAGATGTATGGCTACACCTTC.

This clone was seen only once. The CDR3, as DNA: TGCAGCGTTGCCTCATATGACAATGAGCAGTTCTTC. Amino acids: CSVASYDNEQFF. The rearrangement uses TRBV29-1 and TRBJ2-1; D remains ambiguous. The CDR3 is made up of 12 amino acids. Trimming removed 4 bases from V and 5 bases from J, with 9 bases in between. Per the germline V gene, CDR1 is SQVTM and CDR2 is ANQGSEA.

In the case of this clone: The sample carries other DNA sequences with the same CDR3. The chain joins TRBV4-1 to TRBJ1-2, with 8 bases matching TRBD1. The CDR3 consists of 13 residues. Germline trimming cut 1 base from V and 7 bases from J; bases unmatched to any gene: 2. Germline lookup yields CDR1 MGHRA and CDR2 YSYEKL. The CDR3 DNA follows: TGCGCCAGCAGCCAAGGACAGGGGACTGGCTACACCTTC. It codes for CASSQGQGTGYTF.

The J gene is TRBJ2-1, the V gene TRBV4-3, with 10 bases identical to TRBD2. Germline V CDR1 and CDR2: LGHNA, YSLEER. The CDR3 extends over 16 amino acids. J lost 9 bases, V lost 1 base, and 9 bases had no gene match. The CDR3 bases are TGCGCCAGCAGCCAAGCACCCAGCGGGGGGGCAGGTGAGCAGTTCTTC. Its protein is CASSQAPSGGAGEQFF.

V usage is TRBV15 and J usage is TRBJ2-5; 13 bases align to TRBD2. The CDR3 sequence is 15 residues long. Germline V gene lookup returns CDR1 LNHNV and CDR2 YYDKDF (reference sequence). With V trimmed by 5 bases and J by 4 bases, 4 bases remained unmatched. CDR3 residues: CATSRTSGSLETQYF. The CDR3 DNA reads TGTGCCACCAGCCGGACTAGCGGGAGTTTAGAGACCCAGTACTTC.

The chain employs TRBV15 and TRBJ2-7; D call uncertain. This CDR3 comprises 16 residues. V was trimmed by 0 bases and J by 2 bases, leaving 14 bases between them. Germline loops: CDR1 LNHNV, CDR2 YYDKDF (reference sequence). In DNA form, the CDR3 reads TGTGCCACCAGCAGAGATCCAAAGGACGGGCCCTACGAGCAGTACTTC. As protein: CATSRDPKDGPYEQYF.

This chain connects TRBV9 to TRBJ2-1; no reliable D call. V lost 4 bases to trimming and J lost 7 bases, with 18 bases between them. The CDR3 is 15 amino acids. Germline values: CDR1 SGDLS, CDR2 YYNGEE. The CDR3 DNA reads as TGTGCCAGCAGCCCAGCTTCGGTCCCCCTAAATGAGCAGTTCTTC. It is translated as CASSPASVPLNEQFF.

The J gene is TRBJ1-2, the V gene TRBV6-5, with D possibly being TRBD1 (5 bases). This CDR3 is 11 amino acids long. The germline V and J ends were trimmed by 6 bases and 5 bases, with 7 bases remaining between them. The germline V gene has CDR1 MNHEY and CDR2 SVGAGI. The CDR3 coding sequence is TGTGCCAGCAGCGGGGGATATGGCTACACCTTC. This codes for CASSGGYGYTF.

This chain uses TRBV9 with TRBJ2-7; 8 nucleotides align to TRBD1. The CDR3 sequence is 13 residues long. Germline CDR1 and CDR2: SGDLS and YYNGEE. V lost 4 bases and J lost 4; bases outside the gene matches: 4. CDR3 residues: CASSFGQGYEQYF. In DNA form, the CDR3 reads TGTGCCAGCAGCTTCGGACAGGGTTACGAGCAGTACTTC.

The chain joins TRBV27 to TRBJ2-7; D gene unclear. V lost 4 bases, J lost 2 bases, and 6 bases lay in between. This CDR3 is built from 12 residues. Germline assignment: CDR1 MNHEY and CDR2 SMNVEV (reference sequence). As DNA, the CDR3 is TGTGCCAGCAGTTCCGGTCCCTACGAGCAGTACTTC. It translates to CASSSGPYEQYF.

The rearrangement links TRBV5-5 to TRBJ2-7; D not certain. V was shortened by 5 bases and J by 4 bases, with 10 bases between the two germline ends. The CDR3 is 12 amino acids. CDR1 and CDR2 (germline): SGHKS, YYEKEE (reference sequence). CDR3 sequence reads: CASSPDGYEQYF. CDR3 nucleotides: TGTGCCAGCAGTCCGGACGGGTACGAGCAGTACTTC.

With respect to this clone: This CDR3 is also generated by other DNA sequences in the sample. The chain's CDR3 is CASSLGNEQFF. The DNA of the CDR3 is TGCGCCAGCAGCTTGGGCAATGAGCAGTTCTTC. This chain uses TRBV5-1 with TRBJ2-1; no firm D call. Trimming removed 0 bases at V and 6 bases at J, with 1 base between. There are 11 residues in the CDR3. Germline CDR1 is SGHRS and CDR2 is YFSETQ.

The V gene is TRBV11-2, the J gene TRBJ2-3, with a weak D call TRBD2 (5 bases). CDR1 and CDR2 from the germline V gene are SGHAT and FQNNGV. This CDR3 has 16 amino acids. V shed 2 bases and J shed 2 bases, with 14 bases lying between them. The CDR3 protein is CASSLSGSRATDTQYF. The DNA for the CDR3 is TGTGCCAGCAGCTTATCGGGAAGTAGGGCCACAGATACGCAGTATTTT.

This chain uses TRBV5-1 with TRBJ2-3; D unclear. The CDR3 consists of 16 residues. Trimming pared 0 bases from V and 0 bases from J, leaving 11 bases between. Germline lookup yields CDR1 SGHRS and CDR2 YFSETQ. This CDR3 reads CASSLDGYLSTDTQYF. The CDR3 DNA reads TGCGCCAGCAGCTTGGATGGGTATCTTAGCACAGATACGCAGTATTTT.

Written as DNA, the CDR3 is TGTGCCAGCAGCTTAGAACCTATAGCGGGCCCCTCCTCCTACGAGCAGTACTTC. Amino acid sequence: CASSLEPIAGPSSYEQYF. The chain has TRBV11-2 and TRBJ2-7, with 7 bases lining up with TRBD2. J gave up 0 bases and V 0 bases, and 11 bases lay outside the gene matches. This CDR3 is 18 amino acids long. CDR1 is SGHAT and CDR2 is FQNNGV in the germline V gene.

V is TRBV27 and J is TRBJ1-4; 8 bases agree with TRBD1. The CDR3 runs 14 residues. The germline V gene encodes CDR1 MNHEY and CDR2 SMNVEV (reference sequence). J lost 8 bases, V lost 5 bases, and 7 bases had no gene match. The DNA for the CDR3 is TGTGCCAGCAGTCCGACAGGGGCTTGGGAAAAACTGTTTTTT. Protein product: CASSPTGAWEKLFF.